The 14 T cell receptor beta chains in this list originate from one sample, sequenced in a study of identical twins. TCRdb re-called the 5' RACE reads through MiXCR, storing one row per CDR3 protein. The sample holds around 250,000 distinct CDR3 sequences; about 7% are singletons and the top ten take roughly 3.6%. The same specimen was also included in a second study, on yellow fever vaccine responses in identical twins.

Material: memory (CD45RO+) T cells sorted from blood. The origin of the receptors is a young woman in good health.

The V and J genes are TRBV4-2 and TRBJ2-3; 14 bases align to TRBD2. The V and J ends lost 4 bases and 4 bases, in that order; junction bases with no gene match: 7. This CDR3 is 17 amino acids long. Germline lookup yields CDR1 LGHNA and CDR2 YNFKEQ. The CDR3 DNA is TGTGCCAGCAGCCCCCAGACTAGCGGGGGGGTCGCAGATACGCAGTATTTT. Amino acid sequence: CASSPQTSGGVADTQYF.

This clonotype was counted many times. The chain has TRBV12-3 or TRBV12-4 and TRBJ2-2, with D possibly being TRBD1 (5 bases). Trimming took 6 bases from V and 10 from J, leaving 9 bases between them. The CDR3 contains 11 residues. Written as DNA, the CDR3 is TGTGCCAGCAGAGGGGTTGAGGAGCTGTTTTTT. It specifies CASRGVEELFF.

This clonotype was detected many times. V gene TRBV11-2 combines with J gene TRBJ2-1; no clear D gene. The CDR3 consists of 15 residues. The germline gives CDR1 SGHAT, CDR2 FQNNGV. V was trimmed by 2 bases and J by 2 bases, leaving 10 bases between them. The CDR3 spells CASSLISSTYNEQFF. CDR3 sequence (DNA): TGTGCCAGCAGCTTAATTTCCAGCACCTACAATGAGCAGTTCTTC.

The rearrangement uses TRBV7-9 and TRBJ2-5; a possible D gene is TRBD2 (6 bases). The V end lost 1 base, the J end lost 2 bases, and 8 bases lay between the germline ends. Germline V gives CDR1 SEHNR, CDR2 FQNEAQ (reference sequence). The CDR3 sequence is 14 residues long. The CDR3 loop reads CASSLGGVQETQYF. CDR3 bases: TGTGCCAGCAGCTTAGGGGGGGTGCAAGAGACCCAGTACTTC.

This clonotype was detected ten times or more. The CDR3: CASKTGLFHEQYF. In DNA, the CDR3 is TGTGCCAGCAAAACAGGTCTTTTCCACGAGCAGTACTTC. The chain links TRBV6-1 to TRBJ2-7; perhaps TRBD1 as D (5 bases). The ends were cut back, 7 bases at V and 5 bases at J, with 15 bases in the middle. CDR3 length: 13 amino acids. CDR1 is MNHNS and CDR2 is SASEGT in the germline V gene.

This clonotype was seen a few times. The rearrangement links TRBV7-2 to TRBJ1-6; D is ambiguous. Trimming took off 1 base at V and 11 bases at J, with 18 bases between the two ends. The CDR3 is 16 residues long. Germline-derived CDR1 and CDR2 are SGHTA and FQGNSA. CDR3 coding DNA: TGTGCCAGCAGCTTAGGGCCTAAGTTGGTATTAGCACCCCTCCACTTT. It codes for CASSLGPKLVLAPLHF.

The V call is TRBV5-1, the J call TRBJ1-1; 10 bases fit TRBD1. Germline CDR1 and CDR2: SGHRS and YFSETQ. This CDR3 contains 15 residues. V dropped 4 bases and J dropped 4; count of bases not matched to a gene: 7. CDR3 in amino acids: CASSQVTGGITEAFF. The CDR3, as DNA: TGCGCCAGCAGCCAAGTGACAGGGGGCATCACTGAAGCTTTCTTT.

This clonotype was seen only a few times. V and J are TRBV12-5 and TRBJ2-3; D unclear. The V and J ends lost 5 bases and 2 bases respectively, with 5 bases between them. Germline lookup yields CDR1 LGHNT and CDR2 FRNRAP. This CDR3 region has 12 residues. For the CDR3, the DNA is TGTGCTAGTGGTCTAAACACAGATACGCAGTATTTT. Protein sequence: CASGLNTDTQYF.

This clonotype was seen a few times. This sequence joins TRBV12-3 or TRBV12-4 and TRBJ1-3; D is perhaps TRBD1 (5 bases). V shed 3 bases and J shed 0 bases, with 9 bases lying between them. This CDR3 is 15 amino acids long. The CDR3 region is CASSFYRFSGNTIYF. CDR3 nucleotide sequence: TGTGCCAGCAGTTTTTACAGGTTCTCTGGAAACACCATATATTTT.

The chain employs TRBV20-1 and TRBJ2-1; TRBD2 might be the D (5 bases). This CDR3 is built from 15 residues. Looked up from germline, CDR1 is DFQATT and CDR2 is SNEGSKA (reference sequence). CDR3 sequence: CSSERGLGRSNEQFF. DNA for the CDR3: TGCAGCTCCGAGCGCGGGCTAGGCAGGTCCAATGAGCAGTTCTTC.

The rearrangement links TRBV19 to TRBJ2-3; D is undetermined. The CDR3 loop spans 14 amino acids. The ends were cut back, 7 bases at V and 1 base at J, with 12 bases in the middle. Germline V CDR1 and CDR2: LNHDA, SQIVND (reference sequence). The CDR3 DNA is TGTGCCAGTAATGAGGCTAGTCGCACAGATACGCAGTATTTT. Its translation: CASNEASRTDTQYF.

This chain joins TRBV20-1 and TRBJ2-3; D possibly corresponds to TRBD1 (5 bases). The germline V and J ends were trimmed by 2 bases and 1 base, with 13 bases remaining between them. Germline CDR1 and CDR2: DFQATT and SNEGSKA (reference sequence). The CDR3 covers 15 residues. The CDR3 region has the DNA TGCAGTGCTAGAAGGGGTTACGACGGCACAGATACGCAGTATTTT. Translating it yields CSARRGYDGTDTQYF.

This clonotype has a count of ten or more. This sequence joins TRBV3-1 and TRBJ1-5; the match to TRBD1 covers 9 bases. Germline CDR1 LGHDT, CDR2 YNNKEL (reference sequence). This CDR3 spans 15 amino acids. The junction had 4 bases not matched to a gene; V was cut back by 1 base and J by 6 bases. CDR3 amino acids: CASSQGDRDTQPQHF. In nucleotides, the CDR3 is TGTGCCAGCAGCCAAGGGGACAGGGATACTCAGCCCCAGCATTTT.

This clonotype was seen ten or more times. The chain links TRBV3-1 to TRBJ2-1, with 11 bases aligning to TRBD2. The CDR3 consists of 15 residues. Germline V gives CDR1 LGHDT, CDR2 YNNKEL (reference sequence). V was clipped by 4 bases and J by 6 bases; unmatched bases: 5. DNA for the CDR3: TGTGCCAGCAGCCCATCTAGCGGGGGGCGCAATGAGCAGTTCTTC. Its protein is CASSPSSGGRNEQFF.